This T cell receptor beta chain was obtained from a study of immune characterization of retroperitoneal liposarcoma. This clonotype was detected only a few times. The CDR3 consists of 16 residues. Germline V gives CDR1 LGHNA, CDR2 YSLEER. TCRdb used MiXCR to reprocess the PCR reads, holding one entry per CDR3 protein. Altogether 7,700 or so distinct CDR3 sequences are present, under 30% being singletons, with the ten largest covering about 14%. V is TRBV4-3 and J is TRBJ2-1; D may correspond to TRBD1 or TRBD2 (5 bases each). The J call may not be correct, given that the DNA end is closer to TRBJ2-7. This TCR was recovered from a male donor with retroperitoneal liposarcoma. Sequenced: blood. The CDR3, as DNA: TGCGCCAGCACCCGGACGTGGGGGACCCAATCCTACGAGCAGTACTTC. Amino acids: CASTRTWGTQSYEQYF.